The 17 T cell receptor beta chains presented below share a single source sample, sequenced in a study of blood T cell repertoires in COVID-19 (dated by TCRdb to 2018 to 2021). The receptor library was made with the immunoSEQ multiplex PCR assay. In TCRdb, the immuneACCESS table is reduced to in-frame sequences with V and J assigned. These tables do not hold every clone; where another copy was compared, an unresolved V gene accounts for under half, and the others remain unexplained. In this sample the table shows some 120,000 clones, 60% to 80% of which occur a single time. Of the sample, over 4.5% falls within the top ten clones. Material for sequencing was peripheral blood. All receptors come from a man aged 55 to 70 with acute or convalescent COVID-19.

The chain uses TRBV11-2 and TRBJ2-1; the D is unclear. V was cut by 1 base and J by 6 bases, with 10 bases left in between. This CDR3 comprises 14 residues. Germline V CDR1 and CDR2: SGHAT, FQNNGV. Here the CDR3 DNA reads TGTGCCAGCAGCTTAGCCACCCTATCCAATGAGCAGTTCTTC. It is translated as CASSLATLSNEQFF.

The V and J genes are TRBV7-9 and TRBJ1-1; 7 bases line up with TRBD1. Looked up from germline, CDR1 is SEHNR and CDR2 is FQNEAQ (reference sequence). The CDR3 has 16 amino acids. The V and J ends lost 5 bases and 4 bases, in that order; junction bases with no gene match: 13. This CDR3 is CASSVSGTAMTTEAFF. The CDR3 DNA follows: TGTGCCAGCAGCGTTTCCGGGACAGCTATGACCACTGAAGCTTTCTTT.

This clone was counted once. The V and J genes are TRBV6-4 and TRBJ2-1; a possible D gene is TRBD1 (6 bases). V was clipped by 5 bases and J by 9 bases, with 14 bases between them. The CDR3 covers 13 residues. The germline CDR1 and CDR2 sequences are MRHNA and SNTAGT. The CDR3 coding sequence is TGTGCCAGCAGTTCGGACAGTGGTTTTGAGCAGTTCTTC. Translated: CASSSDSGFEQFF.

This clone is a singleton in its sample. This rearrangement joins TRBV5-6 to TRBJ2-6; 9 bases are shared with TRBD2. The CDR3 is made up of 17 amino acids. CDR1 and CDR2 from the germline V gene are SGHDT and YYEEEE. Trimming cost V 6 bases and J 3 bases; bases outside gene matches: 10. CDR3 sequence: CASTGGLALGGANVLTF. The CDR3 DNA follows: TGTGCCAGCACCGGGGGACTAGCTTTGGGTGGGGCCAACGTCCTGACTTTC.

This chain connects TRBV13 to TRBJ1-1; D is perhaps TRBD1 (5 bases). CDR3 length equals 16 residues. Germline lookup yields CDR1 PRHDT and CDR2 FYEKMQ (reference sequence). Trimming shortened V by 6 bases and J by 0 bases, and 17 bases separated the two germline ends. The CDR3, as DNA: TGTGCCAGCAGTTACGGGTCAGGGAACATGAACACTGAAGCTTTCTTT. It codes for CASSYGSGNMNTEAFF.

The CDR3 protein is CASSLAATGYTEAFF. CDR3 in DNA: TGTGCCAGCAGCTTGGCCGCGACAGGGTACACTGAAGCTTTCTTT. This chain joins TRBV5-5 and TRBJ1-1; TRBD1 matches at 7 bases. CDR3 length: 15 residues. V shed 0 bases, J shed 3 bases, and the junction held 5 bases outside the gene matches. CDR1 is SGHKS and CDR2 is YYEKEE in the germline V gene (reference sequence). Looking up the rest from reference TRBV5-5 and TRBJ1-1 gives the full variable domain: DAGVTQSPTHLIKTRGQQVTLRCSPISGHKSVSWYQQVLGQGPQFIFQYYEKEERGRGNFPDRFSARQFPNYSSELNVNALLLGDSALYLCASSLAATGYTEAFFGQGTRLTVV.

The chain employs TRBV3-1 (or the pseudogene TRBV3-2) and TRBJ1-6, with D possibly being TRBD1 (5 bases). The germline V gene has CDR1 LGHDT and CDR2 YNNKEL (reference sequence). The germline V and J ends were trimmed by 1 base and 1 base, with 14 bases remaining between them. CDR3 length: 18 amino acids. CDR3 bases: TGTGCCAGCAGCCAAGGGGCATTGGGGGGATCCTATAATTCACCCCTCCACTTT. Encoded protein: CASSQGALGGSYNSPLHF.

The J gene is TRBJ2-2, the V gene TRBV2; TRBD1 agrees at 7 bases. CDR3 size: 14 residues. The germline V gene encodes CDR1 SNHLY and CDR2 FYNNEI. V trimming: 5 bases; J trimming: 1 base; junction bases outside the gene matches: 1. In DNA, the CDR3 is TGTGCCAGCAGTCGGACAGGGAACACCGGGGAGCTGTTTTTT. It yields the protein CASSRTGNTGELFF.

This clone was seen a handful of times. This chain uses TRBV6-6 with TRBJ2-3, with 11 bases that match TRBD2. Germline V gene lookup returns CDR1 MNHNY and CDR2 SVGAGI (reference sequence). CDR3 length: 16 amino acids. V was pared by 5 bases and J by 2 bases, with 6 bases of the junction left unmatched. Written as DNA, the CDR3 is TGTGCCAGCAGTCGAGCTAGCGGGGGGTTCACAGATACGCAGTATTTT. This sequence encodes CASSRASGGFTDTQYF.

The rearrangement uses TRBV6-5 and TRBJ1-1; TRBD1 matches 8 bases. The J segment lost 11 bases and the V segment lost 5 bases, leaving 10 bases of the junction unmatched. Germline V gives CDR1 MNHEY, CDR2 SVGAGI. This CDR3 region has 13 residues. CDR3 sequence (DNA): TGTGCCAGCAGTCTAAACCGGGACAGGAAGGCTTTCTTT. Translation: CASSLNRDRKAFF.

This rearrangement joins TRBV6-1 to TRBJ1-4; D is undetermined. Germline values: CDR1 MNHNS, CDR2 SASEGT. The CDR3 has 13 amino acids. The V gene lost 2 bases and the J gene lost 8 bases, with 9 bases spanning the gap. The CDR3 loop reads CASSELPREKLFF. In nucleotides, the CDR3 is TGTGCCAGCAGTGAACTTCCTAGGGAAAAACTGTTTTTT.

The CDR3 protein is CASSLTPGLAPQGEQFF. CDR3 coding DNA: TGTGCCAGCAGCTTAACGCCCGGACTAGCGCCCCAAGGTGAGCAGTTCTTC. The chain is built from TRBV7-3 and TRBJ2-1, with TRBD2 matching 9 bases. After removal of 0 bases from V and 9 bases from J, the junction contained 12 bases not matched to a gene. This CDR3 has 17 residues. CDR1 is SGHTA and CDR2 is FQGTGA in the germline V gene.

The chain is built from TRBV9 and TRBJ2-1; weak D call: TRBD1 (7 bases). The CDR3 loop spans 16 amino acids. Germline V CDR1 and CDR2: SGDLS, YYNGEE. Trimming pared 1 base from V and 2 bases from J, leaving 13 bases between. The CDR3 coding sequence is TGTGCCAGCAGCGTAAGGCCAGGGGGGACCTACAATGAGCAGTTCTTC. This translates into CASSVRPGGTYNEQFF.

V and J are TRBV27 and TRBJ1-2, with D possibly matching TRBD1 (6 bases). The ends were cut back, 4 bases at V and 5 bases at J, with 14 bases in the middle. Germline CDR1 is MNHEY and CDR2 is SMNVEV (reference sequence). The CDR3 contains 14 residues. CDR3 in amino acids: CASSSFPGAYGYTF. In DNA, the CDR3 is TGTGCCAGCAGTTCGTTTCCAGGGGCTTATGGCTACACCTTC.

The chain has TRBV19 and TRBJ1-5, with D hard to call. Per germline, CDR1 LNHDA and CDR2 SQIVND (reference sequence). The germline V and J ends were trimmed by 3 bases and 4 bases, with 7 bases remaining between them. The CDR3 is made up of 13 amino acids. CDR3 region: CASSMFRNQPQHF. CDR3 sequence (DNA): TGTGCCAGTAGTATGTTCAGGAATCAGCCCCAGCATTTT.

This chain uses TRBV30 with TRBJ1-1; 7 nucleotides align to TRBD1. The germline V gene has CDR1 GTSNPN and CDR2 SVGIG (reference sequence). The CDR3 runs to 14 residues. Trimming took 2 bases from V and 4 from J; bases not matched to a gene: 7. The CDR3 region is CAWSSGQAGTEAFF. CDR3 bases: TGTGCCTGGAGTTCAGGACAGGCGGGCACTGAAGCTTTCTTT.

This chain uses TRBV5-1 with TRBJ2-2; TRBD2 matches at 7 bases. The CDR3 is 16 residues long. CDR1 is SGHRS, CDR2 YFSETQ, per germline. The V and J ends lost 1 base and 5 bases, in that order; junction bases with no gene match: 8. The CDR3 region is CASSLSAGVETGELFF. The CDR3 coding sequence is TGCGCCAGCAGCTTGTCTGCGGGAGTAGAGACCGGGGAGCTGTTTTTT.